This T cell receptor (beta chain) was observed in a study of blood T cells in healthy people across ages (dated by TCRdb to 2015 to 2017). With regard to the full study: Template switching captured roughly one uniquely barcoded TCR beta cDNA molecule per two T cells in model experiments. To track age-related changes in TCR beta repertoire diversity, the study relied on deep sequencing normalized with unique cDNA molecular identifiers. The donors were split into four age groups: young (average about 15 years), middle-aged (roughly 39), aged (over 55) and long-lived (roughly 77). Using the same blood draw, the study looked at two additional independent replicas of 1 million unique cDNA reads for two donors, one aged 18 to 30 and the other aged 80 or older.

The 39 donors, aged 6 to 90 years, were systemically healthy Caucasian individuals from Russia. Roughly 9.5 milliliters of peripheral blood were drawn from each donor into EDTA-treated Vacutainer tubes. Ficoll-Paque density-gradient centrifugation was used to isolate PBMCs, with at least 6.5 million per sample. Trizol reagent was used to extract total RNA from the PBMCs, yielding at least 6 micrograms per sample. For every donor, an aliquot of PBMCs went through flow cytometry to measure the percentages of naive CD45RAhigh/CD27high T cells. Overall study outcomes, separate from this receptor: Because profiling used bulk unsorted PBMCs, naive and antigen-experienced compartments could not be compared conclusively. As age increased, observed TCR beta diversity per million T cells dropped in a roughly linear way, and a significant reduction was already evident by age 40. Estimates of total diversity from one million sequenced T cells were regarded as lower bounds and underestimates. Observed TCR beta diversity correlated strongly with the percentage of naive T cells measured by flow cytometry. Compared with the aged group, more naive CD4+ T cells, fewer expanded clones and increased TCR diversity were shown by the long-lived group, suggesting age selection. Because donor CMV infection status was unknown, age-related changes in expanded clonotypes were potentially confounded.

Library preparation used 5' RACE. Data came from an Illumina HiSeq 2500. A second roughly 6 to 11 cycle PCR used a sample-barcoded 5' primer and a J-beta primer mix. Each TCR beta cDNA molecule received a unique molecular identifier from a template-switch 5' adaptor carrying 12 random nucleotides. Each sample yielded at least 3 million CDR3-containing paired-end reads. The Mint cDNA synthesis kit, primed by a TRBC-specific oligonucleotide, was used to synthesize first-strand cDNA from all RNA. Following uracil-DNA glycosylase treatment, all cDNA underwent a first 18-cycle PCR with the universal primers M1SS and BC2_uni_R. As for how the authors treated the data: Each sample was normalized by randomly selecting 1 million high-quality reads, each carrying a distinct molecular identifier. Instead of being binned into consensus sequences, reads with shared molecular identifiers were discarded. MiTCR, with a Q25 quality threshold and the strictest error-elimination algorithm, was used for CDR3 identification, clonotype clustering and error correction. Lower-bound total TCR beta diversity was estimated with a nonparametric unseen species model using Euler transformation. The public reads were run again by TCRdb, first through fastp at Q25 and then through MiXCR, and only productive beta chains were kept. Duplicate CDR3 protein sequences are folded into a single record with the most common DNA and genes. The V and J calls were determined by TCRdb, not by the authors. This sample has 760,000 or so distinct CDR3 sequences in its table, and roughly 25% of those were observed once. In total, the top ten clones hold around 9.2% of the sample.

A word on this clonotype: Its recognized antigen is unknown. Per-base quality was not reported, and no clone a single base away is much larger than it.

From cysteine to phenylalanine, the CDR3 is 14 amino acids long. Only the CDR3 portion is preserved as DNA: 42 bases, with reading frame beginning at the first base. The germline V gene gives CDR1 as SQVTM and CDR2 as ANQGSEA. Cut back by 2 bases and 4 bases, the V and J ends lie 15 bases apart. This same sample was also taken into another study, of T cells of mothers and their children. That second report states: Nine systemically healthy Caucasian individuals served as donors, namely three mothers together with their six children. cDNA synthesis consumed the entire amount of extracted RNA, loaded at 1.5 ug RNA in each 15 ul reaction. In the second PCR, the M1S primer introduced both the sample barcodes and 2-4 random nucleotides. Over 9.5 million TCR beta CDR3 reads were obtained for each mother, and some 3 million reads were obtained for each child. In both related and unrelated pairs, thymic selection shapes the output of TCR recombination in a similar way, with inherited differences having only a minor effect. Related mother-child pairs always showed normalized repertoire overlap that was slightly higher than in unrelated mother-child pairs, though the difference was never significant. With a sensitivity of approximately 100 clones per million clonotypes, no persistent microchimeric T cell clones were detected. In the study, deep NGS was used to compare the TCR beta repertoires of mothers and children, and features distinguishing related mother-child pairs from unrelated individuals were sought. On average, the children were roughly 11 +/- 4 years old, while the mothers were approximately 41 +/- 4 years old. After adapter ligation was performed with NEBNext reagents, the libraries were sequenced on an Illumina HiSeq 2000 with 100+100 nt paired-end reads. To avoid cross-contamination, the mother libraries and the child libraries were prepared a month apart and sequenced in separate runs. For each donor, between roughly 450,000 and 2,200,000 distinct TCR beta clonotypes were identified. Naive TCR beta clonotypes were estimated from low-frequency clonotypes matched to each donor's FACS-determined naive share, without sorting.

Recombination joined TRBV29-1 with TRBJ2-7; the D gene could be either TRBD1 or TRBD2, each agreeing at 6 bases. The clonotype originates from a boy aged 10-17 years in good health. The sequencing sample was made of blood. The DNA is TGCAGCGTTGAAACAGGGAAGGAGGGTTACGAGCAGTACTTC. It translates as CSVETGKEGYEQYF.